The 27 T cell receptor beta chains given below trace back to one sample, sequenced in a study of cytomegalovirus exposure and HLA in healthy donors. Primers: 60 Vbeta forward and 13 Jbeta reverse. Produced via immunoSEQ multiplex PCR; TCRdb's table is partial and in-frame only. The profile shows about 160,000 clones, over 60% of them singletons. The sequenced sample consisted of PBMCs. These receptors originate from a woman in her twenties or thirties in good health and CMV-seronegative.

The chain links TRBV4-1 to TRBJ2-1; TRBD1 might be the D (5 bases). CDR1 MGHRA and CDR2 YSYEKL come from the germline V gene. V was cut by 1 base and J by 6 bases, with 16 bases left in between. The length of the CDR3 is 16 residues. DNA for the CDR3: TGCGCCAGCAGCCAAGCTTGGGGCGGCAGAACCAATGAGCAGTTCTTC. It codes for CASSQAWGGRTNEQFF.

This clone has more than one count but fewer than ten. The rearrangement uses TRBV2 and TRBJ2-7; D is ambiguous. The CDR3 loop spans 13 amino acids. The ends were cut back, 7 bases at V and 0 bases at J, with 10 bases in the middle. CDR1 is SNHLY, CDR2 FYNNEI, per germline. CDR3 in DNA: TGTGCCAGCAACTGGCGGAGCTCCTACGAGCAGTACTTC. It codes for CASNWRSSYEQYF.

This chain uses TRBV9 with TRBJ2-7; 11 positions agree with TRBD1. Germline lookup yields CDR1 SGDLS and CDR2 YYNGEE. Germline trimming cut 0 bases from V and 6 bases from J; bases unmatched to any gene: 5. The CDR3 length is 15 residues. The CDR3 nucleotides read TGTGCCAGCAGCGTAGCGGGACAGGGGGTTAGCGAGCAGTACTTC. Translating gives CASSVAGQGVSEQYF.

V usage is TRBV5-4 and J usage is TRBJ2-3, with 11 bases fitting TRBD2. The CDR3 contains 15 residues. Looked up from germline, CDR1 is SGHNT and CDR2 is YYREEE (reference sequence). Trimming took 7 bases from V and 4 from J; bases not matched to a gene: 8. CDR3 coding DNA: TGTGCCAGCCCCCGGACTAGCGGGCGATCAGATACGCAGTATTTT. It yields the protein CASPRTSGRSDTQYF.

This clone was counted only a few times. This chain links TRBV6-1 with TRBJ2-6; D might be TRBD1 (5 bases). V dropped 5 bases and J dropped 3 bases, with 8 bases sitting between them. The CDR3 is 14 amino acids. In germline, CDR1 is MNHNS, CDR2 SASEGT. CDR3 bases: TGTGCCAGCAGTTCAGGGCGTGGGGCCAACGTCCTGACTTTC. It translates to CASSSGRGANVLTF.

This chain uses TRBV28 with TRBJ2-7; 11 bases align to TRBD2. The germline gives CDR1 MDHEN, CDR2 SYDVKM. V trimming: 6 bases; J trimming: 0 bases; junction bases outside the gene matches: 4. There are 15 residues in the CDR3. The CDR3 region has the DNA TGTGCCAGCAGCACCACTAGCGGGAGCTCCTACGAGCAGTACTTC. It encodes CASSTTSGSSYEQYF.

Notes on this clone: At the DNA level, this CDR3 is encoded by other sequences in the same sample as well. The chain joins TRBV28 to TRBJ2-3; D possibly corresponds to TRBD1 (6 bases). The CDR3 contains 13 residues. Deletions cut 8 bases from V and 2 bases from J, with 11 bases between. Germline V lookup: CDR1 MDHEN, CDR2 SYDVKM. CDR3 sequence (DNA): TGTGCCAGCCGGGACACACCCACAGATACGCAGTATTTT. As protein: CASRDTPTDTQYF.

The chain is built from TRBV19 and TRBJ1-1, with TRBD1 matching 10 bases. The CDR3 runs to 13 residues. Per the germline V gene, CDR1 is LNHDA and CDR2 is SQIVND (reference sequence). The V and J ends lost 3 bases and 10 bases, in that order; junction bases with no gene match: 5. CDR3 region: CASSINRDRGAFF. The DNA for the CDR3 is TGTGCCAGTAGTATCAACCGGGACAGGGGAGCTTTCTTT.

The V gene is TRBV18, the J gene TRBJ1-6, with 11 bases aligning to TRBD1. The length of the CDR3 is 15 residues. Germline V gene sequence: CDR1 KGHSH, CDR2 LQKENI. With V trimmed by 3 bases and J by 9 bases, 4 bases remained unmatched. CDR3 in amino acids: CASSPVGTGGSPLHF. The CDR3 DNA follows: TGTGCCAGCTCACCGGTCGGGACAGGGGGTTCACCCCTCCACTTT.

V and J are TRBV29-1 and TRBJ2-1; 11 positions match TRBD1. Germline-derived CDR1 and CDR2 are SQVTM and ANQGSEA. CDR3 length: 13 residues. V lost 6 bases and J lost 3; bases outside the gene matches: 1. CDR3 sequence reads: CSVGTGGYNEQFF. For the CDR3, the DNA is TGCAGCGTGGGGACAGGGGGCTACAATGAGCAGTTCTTC.

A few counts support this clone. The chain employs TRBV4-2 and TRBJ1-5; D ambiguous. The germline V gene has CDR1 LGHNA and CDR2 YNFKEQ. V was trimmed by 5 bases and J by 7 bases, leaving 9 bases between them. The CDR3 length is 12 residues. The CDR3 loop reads CASSYPGQPQHF. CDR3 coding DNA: TGTGCCAGCAGCTACCCGGGGCAGCCCCAGCATTTT.

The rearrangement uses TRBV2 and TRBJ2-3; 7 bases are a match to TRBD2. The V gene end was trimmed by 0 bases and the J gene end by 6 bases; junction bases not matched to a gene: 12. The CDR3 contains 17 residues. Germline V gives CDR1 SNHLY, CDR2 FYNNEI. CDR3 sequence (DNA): TGTGCCAGCAGTGAAGCGGGGAGGGAGGGATTGGGGGATACGCAGTATTTT. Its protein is CASSEAGREGLGDTQYF.

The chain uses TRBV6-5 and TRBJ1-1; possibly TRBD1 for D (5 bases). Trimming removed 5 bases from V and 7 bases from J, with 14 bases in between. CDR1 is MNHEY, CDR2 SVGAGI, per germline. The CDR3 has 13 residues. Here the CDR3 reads CASSTRVTDEAFF. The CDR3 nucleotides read TGTGCCAGCAGTACCAGGGTGACTGATGAAGCTTTCTTT.

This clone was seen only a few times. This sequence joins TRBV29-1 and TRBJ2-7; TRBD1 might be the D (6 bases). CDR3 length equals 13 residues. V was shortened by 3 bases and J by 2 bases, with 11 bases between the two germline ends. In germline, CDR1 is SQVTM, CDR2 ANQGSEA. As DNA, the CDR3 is TGCAGCGTTGAGCACAGGGAGACCTACGAGCAGTACTTC. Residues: CSVEHRETYEQYF.

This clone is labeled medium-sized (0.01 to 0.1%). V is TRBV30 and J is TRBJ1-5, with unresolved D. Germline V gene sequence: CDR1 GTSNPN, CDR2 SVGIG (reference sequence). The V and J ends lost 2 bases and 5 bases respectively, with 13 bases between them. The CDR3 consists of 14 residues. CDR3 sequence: CAWSSVLRDQPQHF. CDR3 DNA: TGTGCCTGGAGTTCGGTCCTGAGGGATCAGCCCCAGCATTTT.

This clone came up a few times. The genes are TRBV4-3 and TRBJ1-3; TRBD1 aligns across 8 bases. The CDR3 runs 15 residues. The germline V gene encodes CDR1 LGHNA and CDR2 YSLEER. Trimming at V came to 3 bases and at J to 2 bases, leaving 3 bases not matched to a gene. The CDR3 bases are TGCGCCAGCAGCCACGGACAGGGACCTGGAAACACCATATATTTT. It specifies CASSHGQGPGNTIYF.

The CDR3: CASSETGPFSPEAFF. DNA for the CDR3: TGCGCCAGCAGTGAGACAGGGCCCTTTTCCCCTGAAGCTTTCTTT. The gene calls are TRBV10-2 and TRBJ1-1, with D tentatively TRBD1 (6 bases). The CDR3 sequence is 15 residues long. The germline gives CDR1 WSHSY, CDR2 SAAADI. The V and J ends lost 2 bases and 6 bases respectively, with 16 bases between them.

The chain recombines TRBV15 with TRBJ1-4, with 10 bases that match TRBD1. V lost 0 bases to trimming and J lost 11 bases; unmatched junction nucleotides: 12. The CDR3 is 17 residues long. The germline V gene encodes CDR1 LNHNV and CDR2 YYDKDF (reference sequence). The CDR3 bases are TGTGCCACCAGCAGAGATGGAGCCGGGACAGGGGCGGTGAAACTGTTTTTT. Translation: CATSRDGAGTGAVKLFF.

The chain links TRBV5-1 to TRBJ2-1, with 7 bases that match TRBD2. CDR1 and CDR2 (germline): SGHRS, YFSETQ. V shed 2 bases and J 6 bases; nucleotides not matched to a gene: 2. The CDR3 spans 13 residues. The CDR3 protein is CASSFGGTNEQFF. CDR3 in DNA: TGCGCCAGCAGCTTCGGGGGGACCAATGAGCAGTTCTTC. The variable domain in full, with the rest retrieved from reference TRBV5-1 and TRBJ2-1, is KAGVTQTPRYLIKTRGQQVTLSCSPISGHRSVSWYQQTPGQGLQFLFEYFSETQRNKGNFPGRFSGRQFSNSRSEMNVSTLELGDSALYLCASSFGGTNEQFFGPGTRLTVL.

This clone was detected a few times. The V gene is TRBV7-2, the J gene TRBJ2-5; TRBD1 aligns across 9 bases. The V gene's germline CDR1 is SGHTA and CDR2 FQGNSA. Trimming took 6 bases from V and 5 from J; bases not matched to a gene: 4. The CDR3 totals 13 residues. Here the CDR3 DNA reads TGTGCCAGCAGTCAACAGGGGGCGGAGACCCAGTACTTC. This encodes CASSQQGAETQYF.

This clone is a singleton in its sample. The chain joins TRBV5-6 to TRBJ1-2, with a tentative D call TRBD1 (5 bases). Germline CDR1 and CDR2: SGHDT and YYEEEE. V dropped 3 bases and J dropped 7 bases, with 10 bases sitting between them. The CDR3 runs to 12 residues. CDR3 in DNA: TGTGCCAGCAGCTCGGGACTTCTTGGCTACACCTTC. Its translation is CASSSGLLGYTF.

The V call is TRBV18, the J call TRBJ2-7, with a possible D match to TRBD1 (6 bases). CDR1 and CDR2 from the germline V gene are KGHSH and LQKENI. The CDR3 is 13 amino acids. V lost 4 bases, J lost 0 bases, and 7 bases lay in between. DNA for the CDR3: TGTGCCAGCTCACGACAGGCCTCCTACGAGCAGTACTTC. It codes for CASSRQASYEQYF.

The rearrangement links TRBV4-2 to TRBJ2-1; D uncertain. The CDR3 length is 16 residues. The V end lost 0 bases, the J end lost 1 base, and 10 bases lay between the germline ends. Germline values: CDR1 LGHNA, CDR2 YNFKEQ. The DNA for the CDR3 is TGTGCCAGCAGCCAAGATCGAACAGTTTCCTACAATGAGCAGTTCTTC. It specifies CASSQDRTVSYNEQFF.

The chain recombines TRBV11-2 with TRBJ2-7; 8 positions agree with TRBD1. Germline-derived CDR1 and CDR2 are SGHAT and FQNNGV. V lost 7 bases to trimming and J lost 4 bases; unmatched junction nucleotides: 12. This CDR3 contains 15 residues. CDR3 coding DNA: TGTGCCAGCATCTCCAAACAGGGGGGTATGTACGAGCAGTACTTC. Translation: CASISKQGGMYEQYF.

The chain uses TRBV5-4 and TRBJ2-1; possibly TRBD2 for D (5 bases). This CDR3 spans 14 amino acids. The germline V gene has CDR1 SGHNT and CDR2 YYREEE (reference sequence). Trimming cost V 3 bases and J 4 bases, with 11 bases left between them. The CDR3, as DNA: TGTGCCAGCAGCTCCTGGACTCAATACAATGAGCAGTTCTTC. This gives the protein CASSSWTQYNEQFF.

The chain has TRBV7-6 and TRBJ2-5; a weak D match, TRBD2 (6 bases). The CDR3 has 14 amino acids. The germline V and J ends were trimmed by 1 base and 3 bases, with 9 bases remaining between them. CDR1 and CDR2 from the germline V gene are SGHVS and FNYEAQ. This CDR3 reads CASSLVTGEETQYF. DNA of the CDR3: TGTGCCAGCAGCTTAGTGACGGGAGAAGAGACCCAGTACTTC.

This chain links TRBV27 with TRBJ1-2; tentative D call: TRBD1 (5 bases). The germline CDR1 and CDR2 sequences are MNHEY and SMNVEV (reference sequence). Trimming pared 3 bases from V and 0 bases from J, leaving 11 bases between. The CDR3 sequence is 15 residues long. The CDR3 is CASSFMGEANYGYTF. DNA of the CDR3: TGTGCCAGCAGTTTTATGGGGGAGGCTAACTATGGCTACACCTTC.